This T cell receptor beta chain was recovered during a study of early T cells in non-severe SARS-CoV-2 infection (dated by TCRdb to the early 2020s). The study in broad terms: Because TCR sequencing was done on bulk RNA from unsorted whole blood, the alpha and beta chains could not be paired.

There are many counts of this clonotype. Its binding antigen is unknown. No clone much larger than this one lies a single base away; base qualities are absent. Libraries were made using 5' RACE. The instrument given in TCRdb is NextSeq 500. Unique molecular identifiers were attached to individual cDNA molecules in the TCR library protocol so that sequencing error and PCR bias could be corrected. Sequencing covered both TCR alpha and beta chains, and within each sample the abundances of alpha and beta sequences were tightly co-correlated. In the source study's methods: Decombinator V4 was used to annotate the V gene, J gene and CDR3 of the TCR sequences. Expanded TCRs were defined as changing significantly between any two time points under a Poisson model with p below 0.0001. TCR abundances were normalised to the total number of TCRs sequenced in each sample and reported as counts per million. MAIT TCRs were defined by TRAV1-2 paired with TRAJ12, TRAJ20 or TRAJ33, and iNKT TCRs by TRAV10 paired with TRAJ18. VDJdb, accessed 1 November 2021, was searched for CMV, EBV and SARS-CoV-2 annotated TCRs, with TCRs annotated for multiple antigens excluded. The public reads were quality trimmed at Q25 with fastp and then assembled into clones with MiXCR by TCRdb, keeping productive beta chains. Identical CDR3 protein sequences are pooled into one entry, listed with their most common genes and DNA. It is TCRdb's table, rather than the study itself, that gives the V and J calls and clone size. A total of around 23,000 distinct CDR3 sequences appear in this sample, less than 5% of them only once. About 20% of the sample comes from the top ten.

This was a case-control study nested in a cohort of healthcare workers in London, UK, who had nasopharyngeal swab PCR tests and blood samples taken every week. Healthcare workers were recruited between 23 and 31 March 2020, during the week of the UK lockdown, and were followed weekly for up to about 15 weeks. Trimming at the junction amounts to 1 base on V and 1 base on J, and the germline ends lie 10 bases apart. According to the germline V gene (reference sequence), CDR1 reads LGHDT and CDR2 reads YNNKEL. From the cysteine through the phenylalanine, the CDR3 covers 15 amino acids. CDR3 DNA only is kept here, 45 bases in frame from base 1. General conclusions and limits of the study: Matching against VDJdb was skewed toward anti-spike CD8 responses, likely underestimated virus-specific expansions, and missed private and CD4 specificities.

This sequence was found in an adult who was a healthcare worker with PCR-confirmed SARS-CoV-2 infection or an uninfected control (not recorded which). The chain employs TRBV3-1 and TRBJ1-2; TRBD1 is a weak D gene call, 5 bases matching. What was sequenced was whole blood. For the CDR3, the sequence is CASSQGPTDNYGYTF. The nucleotide sequence is given as TGTGCCAGCAGCCAAGGCCCGACAGATAACTATGGCTACACCTTC.